This TCR beta chain was identified during a study of CD8+ T cells in alopecia areata. RNA was extracted and reverse transcribed into cDNA as the sequencing template. Assay used: immunoSEQ multiplex PCR; TCRdb lists only in-frame clones, some missing. Found here are roughly 130,000 clones, 45% to 60% of them singletons; the top ten hold 3.5% to 5%. V lost 4 bases and J lost 2, with 12 bases in between. This CDR3 is 15 amino acids long. Per the germline V gene, CDR1 is MDHEN and CDR2 is SYDVKM. The chain couples TRBV28 to TRBJ2-1; maybe TRBD2 (5 bases). The TCR was taken from a human donor with alopecia areata. The sequenced sample was CD4+ T cells sorted from blood, obtained at week 0. CDR3 loop: CASSSLLGTYNEQFF. CDR3 coding DNA: TGTGCCAGCAGTTCGTTACTAGGAACCTACAATGAGCAGTTCTTC. The whole variable domain, filled in from reference TRBV28 and TRBJ2-1, reads DVKVTQSSRYLVKRTGEKVFLECVQDMDHENMFWYRQDPGLGLRLIYFSYDVKMKEKGDIPEGYSVSREKKERFSLILESASTNQTSMYLCASSSLLGTYNEQFFGPGTRLTVL.